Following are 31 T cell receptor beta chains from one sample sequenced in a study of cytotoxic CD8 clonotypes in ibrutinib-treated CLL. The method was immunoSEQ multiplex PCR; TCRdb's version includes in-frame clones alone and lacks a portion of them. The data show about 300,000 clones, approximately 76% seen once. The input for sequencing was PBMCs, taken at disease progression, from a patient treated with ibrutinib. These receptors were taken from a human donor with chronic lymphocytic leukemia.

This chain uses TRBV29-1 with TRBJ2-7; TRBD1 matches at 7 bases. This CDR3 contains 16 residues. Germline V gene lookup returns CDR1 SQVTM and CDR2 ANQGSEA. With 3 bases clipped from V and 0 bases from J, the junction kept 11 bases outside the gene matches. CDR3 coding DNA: TGCAGCGTTGATAGGGTAAGGGGGCCCCCCTCCTACGAGCAGTACTTC. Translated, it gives CSVDRVRGPPSYEQYF.

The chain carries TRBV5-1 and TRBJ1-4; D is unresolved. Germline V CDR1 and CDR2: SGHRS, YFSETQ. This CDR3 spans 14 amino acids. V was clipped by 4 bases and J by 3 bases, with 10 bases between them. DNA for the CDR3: TGCGCCAGCAGCCCGAGCACCTCTAATGAAAAACTGTTTTTT. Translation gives CASSPSTSNEKLFF.

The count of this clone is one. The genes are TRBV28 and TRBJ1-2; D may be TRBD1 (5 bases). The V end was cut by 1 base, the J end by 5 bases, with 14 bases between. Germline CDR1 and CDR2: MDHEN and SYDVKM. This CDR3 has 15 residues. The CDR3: CASSLSQGGGYGYTF. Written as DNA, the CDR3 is TGTGCCAGCAGTTTATCCCAAGGCGGGGGTTATGGCTACACCTTC.

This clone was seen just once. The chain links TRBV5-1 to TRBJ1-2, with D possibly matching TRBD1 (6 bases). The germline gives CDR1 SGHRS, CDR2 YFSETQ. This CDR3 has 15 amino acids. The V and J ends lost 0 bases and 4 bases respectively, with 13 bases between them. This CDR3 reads CASSLVQGRGYGYTF. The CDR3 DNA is TGCGCCAGCAGCTTGGTCCAGGGGAGAGGCTATGGCTACACCTTC.

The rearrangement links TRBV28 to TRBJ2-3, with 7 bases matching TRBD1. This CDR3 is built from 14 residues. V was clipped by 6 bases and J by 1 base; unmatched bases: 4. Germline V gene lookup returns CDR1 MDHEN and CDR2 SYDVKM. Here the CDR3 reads CASREDRGTDTQYF. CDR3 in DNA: TGTGCCAGCAGGGAAGACAGGGGCACAGATACGCAGTATTTT.

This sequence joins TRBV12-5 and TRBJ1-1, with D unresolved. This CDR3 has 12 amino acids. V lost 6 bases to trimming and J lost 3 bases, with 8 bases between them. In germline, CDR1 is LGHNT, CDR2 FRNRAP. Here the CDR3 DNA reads TGTGCTAGTGGCTGGGTGGACACTGAAGCTTTCTTT. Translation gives CASGWVDTEAFF.

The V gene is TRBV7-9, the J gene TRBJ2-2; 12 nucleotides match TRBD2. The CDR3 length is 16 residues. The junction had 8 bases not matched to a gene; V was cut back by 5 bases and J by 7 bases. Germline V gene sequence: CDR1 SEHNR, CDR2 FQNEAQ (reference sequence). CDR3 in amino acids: CASSPRTSGKNGELFF. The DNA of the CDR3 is TGTGCCAGCAGCCCGCGGACTAGCGGGAAGAACGGGGAGCTGTTTTTT.

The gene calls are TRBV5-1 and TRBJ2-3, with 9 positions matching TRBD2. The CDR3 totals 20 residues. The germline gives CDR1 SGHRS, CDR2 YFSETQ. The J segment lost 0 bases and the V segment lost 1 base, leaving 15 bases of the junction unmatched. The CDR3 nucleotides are TGCGCCAGCAGCTTGTGGGGCAAGACTAGCGGAGTCTCTAGCACAGATACGCAGTATTTT. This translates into CASSLWGKTSGVSSTDTQYF.

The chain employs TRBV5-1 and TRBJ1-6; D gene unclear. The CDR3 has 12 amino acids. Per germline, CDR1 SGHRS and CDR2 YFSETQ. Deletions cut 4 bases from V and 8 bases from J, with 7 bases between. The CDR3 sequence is CASSVRDSPLHF. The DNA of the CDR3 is TGCGCCAGCAGCGTGAGGGATTCACCCCTCCACTTT.

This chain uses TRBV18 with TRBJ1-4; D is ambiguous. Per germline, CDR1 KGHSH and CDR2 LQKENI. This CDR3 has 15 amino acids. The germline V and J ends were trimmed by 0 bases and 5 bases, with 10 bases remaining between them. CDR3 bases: TGTGCCAGCTCACCACCTCGGTCAGCGAATGAAAAACTGTTTTTT. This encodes CASSPPRSANEKLFF.

CDR3 nucleotides: TGTGCCAGCAGCTCCAACTCTGGAAACACCATATATTTT. Protein sequence: CASSSNSGNTIYF. This chain uses TRBV11-3 with TRBJ1-3; no clear D. CDR1 is SGHNT and CDR2 is YENEEA in the germline V gene. V gave up 4 bases and J gave up 0 bases, with 4 bases separating them. CDR3 size: 13 residues.

The CDR3, as DNA: TGTGCCAGCAGCCCGCCGGGACTAGGCACAGATACGCAGTATTTT. This gives the protein CASSPPGLGTDTQYF. The V gene is TRBV7-9, the J gene TRBJ2-3, with 8 bases matching TRBD2. The CDR3 consists of 15 residues. CDR1 and CDR2 from the germline V gene are SEHNR and FQNEAQ (reference sequence). J gave up 1 base and V 5 bases, and 5 bases lay outside the gene matches.

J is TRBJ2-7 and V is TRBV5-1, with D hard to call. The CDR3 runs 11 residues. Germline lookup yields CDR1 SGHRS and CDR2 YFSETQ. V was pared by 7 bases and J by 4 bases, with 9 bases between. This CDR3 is CASGNGYEQYF. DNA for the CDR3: TGCGCCAGCGGGAACGGTTACGAGCAGTACTTC.

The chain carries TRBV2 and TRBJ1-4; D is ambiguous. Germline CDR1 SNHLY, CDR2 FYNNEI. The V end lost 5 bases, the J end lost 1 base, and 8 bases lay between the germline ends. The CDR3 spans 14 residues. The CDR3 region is CASSPTRTNEKLFF. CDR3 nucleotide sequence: TGTGCCAGCAGTCCGACAAGAACTAATGAAAAACTGTTTTTT.

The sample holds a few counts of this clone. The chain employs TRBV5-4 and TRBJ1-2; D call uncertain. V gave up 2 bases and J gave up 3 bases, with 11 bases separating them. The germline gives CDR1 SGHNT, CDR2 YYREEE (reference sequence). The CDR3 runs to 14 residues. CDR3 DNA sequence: TGTGCCAGCAGCTTCCCGGGCGTGGACTATGGCTACACCTTC. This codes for CASSFPGVDYGYTF.

The CDR3 sequence: CATSRIDSYGYTF. The CDR3 DNA is TGTGCCACCAGCAGAATCGACAGCTATGGCTACACCTTC. V is TRBV15 and J is TRBJ1-2; D is perhaps TRBD1 (5 bases). Trimming stripped 2 bases from V and 4 bases from J, with 8 bases between. CDR1 LNHNV and CDR2 YYDKDF come from the germline V gene (reference sequence). This CDR3 has 13 amino acids.

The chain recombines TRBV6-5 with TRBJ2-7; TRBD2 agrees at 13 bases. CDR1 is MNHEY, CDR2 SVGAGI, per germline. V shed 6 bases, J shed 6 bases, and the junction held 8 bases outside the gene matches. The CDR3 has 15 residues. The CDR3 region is CASSQLAGGPFEQYF. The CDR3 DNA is TGTGCCAGCAGCCAACTAGCGGGAGGGCCGTTCGAGCAGTACTTC.

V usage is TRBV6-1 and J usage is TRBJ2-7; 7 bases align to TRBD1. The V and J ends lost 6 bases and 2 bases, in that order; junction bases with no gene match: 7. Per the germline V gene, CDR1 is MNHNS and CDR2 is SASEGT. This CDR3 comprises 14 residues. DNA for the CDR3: TGTGCCAGCAGATACTGGGACAGAGCCTACGAGCAGTACTTC. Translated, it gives CASRYWDRAYEQYF.

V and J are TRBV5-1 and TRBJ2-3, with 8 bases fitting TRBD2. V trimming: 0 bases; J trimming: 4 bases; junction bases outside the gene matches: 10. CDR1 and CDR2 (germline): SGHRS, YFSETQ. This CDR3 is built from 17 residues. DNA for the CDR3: TGCGCCAGCAGCTTGGTCGGGGGGGCCCTCAAGGCAGATACGCAGTATTTT. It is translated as CASSLVGGALKADTQYF.

The CDR3 nucleotides read TGCGCCAGCAGCCAAGGCGGCAGGCTTTTTTTT. Its translation: CASSQGGRLFF. This chain links TRBV4-1 with TRBJ1-4, with D uncertain. Per the germline V gene, CDR1 is MGHRA and CDR2 is YSYEKL. This CDR3 spans 11 amino acids. Trimming took 1 base from V and 17 from J, leaving 11 bases between them.

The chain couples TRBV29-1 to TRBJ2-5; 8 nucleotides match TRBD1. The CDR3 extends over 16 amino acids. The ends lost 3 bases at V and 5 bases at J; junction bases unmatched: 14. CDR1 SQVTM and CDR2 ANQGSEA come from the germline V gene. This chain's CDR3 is CSVDQQGVNMWETQYF. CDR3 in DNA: TGCAGCGTTGACCAACAGGGGGTTAACATGTGGGAGACCCAGTACTTC.

CDR3 protein: CAIREFMNTEAFF. The DNA for the CDR3 is TGTGCCATCAGGGAATTCATGAACACTGAAGCTTTCTTT. This rearrangement joins TRBV10-3 to TRBJ1-1; the D is unclear. The CDR3 is 13 amino acids. V was pared by 6 bases and J by 0 bases, with 8 bases between. Germline CDR1 is ENHRY and CDR2 is SYGVKD.

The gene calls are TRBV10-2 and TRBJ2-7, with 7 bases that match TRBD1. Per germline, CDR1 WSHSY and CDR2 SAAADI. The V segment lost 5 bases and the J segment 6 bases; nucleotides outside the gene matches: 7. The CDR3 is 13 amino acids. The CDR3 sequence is CASSPDRVGEQYF. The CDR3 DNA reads TGCGCCAGCAGTCCTGACAGGGTCGGCGAGCAGTACTTC.

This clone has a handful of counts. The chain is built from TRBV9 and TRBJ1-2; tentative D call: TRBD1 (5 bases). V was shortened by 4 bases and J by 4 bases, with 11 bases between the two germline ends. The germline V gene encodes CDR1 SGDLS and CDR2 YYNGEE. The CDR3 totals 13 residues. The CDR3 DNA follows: TGTGCCAGCAGCCCTGCAGGGTCCTATGGCTACACCTTC. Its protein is CASSPAGSYGYTF.

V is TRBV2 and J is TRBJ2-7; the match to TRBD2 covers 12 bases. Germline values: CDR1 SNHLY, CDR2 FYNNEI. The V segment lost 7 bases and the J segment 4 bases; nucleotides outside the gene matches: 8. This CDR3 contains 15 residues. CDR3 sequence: CASKLAGGSGYEQYF. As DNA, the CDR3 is TGTGCCAGCAAACTAGCGGGGGGCTCGGGGTACGAGCAGTACTTC.

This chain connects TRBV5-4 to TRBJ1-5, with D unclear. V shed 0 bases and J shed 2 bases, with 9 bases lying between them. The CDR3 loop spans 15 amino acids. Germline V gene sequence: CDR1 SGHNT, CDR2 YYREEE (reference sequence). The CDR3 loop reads CASSLGGRGNQPQHF. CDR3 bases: TGTGCCAGCAGCTTGGGCGGTCGGGGCAATCAGCCCCAGCATTTT.

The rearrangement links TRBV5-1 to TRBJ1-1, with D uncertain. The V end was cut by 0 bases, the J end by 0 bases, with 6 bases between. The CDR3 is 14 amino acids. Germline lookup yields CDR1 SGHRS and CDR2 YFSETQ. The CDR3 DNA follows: TGCGCCAGCAGCTTGGACGGGCTGAACACTGAAGCTTTCTTT. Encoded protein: CASSLDGLNTEAFF.

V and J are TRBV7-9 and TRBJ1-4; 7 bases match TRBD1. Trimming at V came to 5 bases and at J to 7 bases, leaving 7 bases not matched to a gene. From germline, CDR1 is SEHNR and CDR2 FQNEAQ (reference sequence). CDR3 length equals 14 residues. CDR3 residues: CASSPRQGTEKLFF. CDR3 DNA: TGTGCCAGCAGCCCTAGACAGGGCACTGAAAAACTGTTTTTT.

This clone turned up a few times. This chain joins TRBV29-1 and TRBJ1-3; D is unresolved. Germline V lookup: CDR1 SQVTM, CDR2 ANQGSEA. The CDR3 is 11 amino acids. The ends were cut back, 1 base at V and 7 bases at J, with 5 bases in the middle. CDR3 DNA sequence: TGCAGCGTTGAAGCGGCTAACACCATATATTTT. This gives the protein CSVEAANTIYF.

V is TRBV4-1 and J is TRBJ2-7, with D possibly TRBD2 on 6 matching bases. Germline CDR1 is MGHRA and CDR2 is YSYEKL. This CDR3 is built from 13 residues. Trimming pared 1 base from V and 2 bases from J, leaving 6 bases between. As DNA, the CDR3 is TGCGCCAGCAGCCAAGGACTAGCCTACGAGCAGTACTTC. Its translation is CASSQGLAYEQYF.

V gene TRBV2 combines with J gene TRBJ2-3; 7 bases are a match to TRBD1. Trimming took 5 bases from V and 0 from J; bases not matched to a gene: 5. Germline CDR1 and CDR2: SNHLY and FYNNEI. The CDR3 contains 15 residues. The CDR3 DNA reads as TGTGCCAGCAGTAGACAGGGAACTAGCACAGATACGCAGTATTTT. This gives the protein CASSRQGTSTDTQYF.